This T cell receptor beta chain stems from a study of T cell responses to AZD1222 COVID-19 vaccine. Profiling relied on immunoSEQ multiplex PCR, and the TCRdb table lists in-frame clones only, not all of them. The sample includes about 94,000 clones, about 88% of them seen just once. As for this clone: The antigen remains unidentified.

Trimming left V 6 bases short and J 6 bases short, with 7 bases between. The CDR3 sequence is 11 residues long. Germline values: CDR1 MNHEY, CDR2 SVGAGI. Study results and caveats: Increased Spike-specific TCR breadth and depth were observed after two AZD1222 doses. Possibly, clonal diversity was underestimated; donors were largely white British and included more females. Samples come after the peak T cell response, not at day 14. Spike-wide coverage was observed for vaccine-associated CD4 TCRs, with dominant responses at 160-218 and 743-854.

Specimen: peripheral blood, collected on day 0 of AZD1222 vaccination. V usage is TRBV6-5 and J usage is TRBJ2-3; D gene ambiguous. The TCR originated in an adult in good health. This CDR3 reads CASRMGDTQYF. CDR3 sequence (DNA): TGTGCCAGCAGGATGGGGGATACGCAGTATTTT.